This section outlines one T cell receptor (beta chain) sequence together with its context. This clonotype appeared a few times. Its antigen has not been determined. Base qualities are missing; no much larger clone stands one base away. The CDR3 has 15 amino acids, counting the end cysteine and phenylalanine. Of all the DNA, just the CDR3 is kept, 45 bases in frame from base 1. Based on the germline V gene, the CDR1 and CDR2 sequences are MGHDK and SYGVNS. The germline V end is reduced by 4 bases and the J end by 7 bases; junction bases left unmatched: 9. In light of the paper, this sample's treatment or condition label describes: in vitro stimulation with specific CMV peptide epitopes to enrich CMV-specific T cells. This sample was included in a study of T cell repertoires in cytomegalovirus infection (dated by TCRdb to between 2019 and 2020). Some background on the complete study: Recently identified HLA-C-restricted CMV epitopes, whose presentation resists viral immunomodulation, were targeted by peptide stimulations together with well-studied HLA-B-restricted epitopes. Donor HLA type was relevant to the analysis, as public TCR beta signatures indicated carriage of CMV infection together with the matching HLA type.

The investigation overall reported the following: The ex vivo response was dominated by HLA-C-restricted CMV-specific TCR beta clonotypes, and the single most frequent clonotype in two of eight donors was supplied by these HLA-C-restricted clonotypes. In both this cohort and an independent roughly 350-donor cohort, the cumulative frequency of public TCR beta family members distinguished carriers of CMV infection plus the relevant HLA type.

TCRdb names Illumina HiSeq 1500 as the instrument used. Through fastp at Q25 and MiXCR, TCRdb rebuilt clones from the public reads, retaining in-frame beta chains. Rows are combined by CDR3 protein, so each entry shows the most common genes and DNA. The sample records 650,000 to 900,000 distinct CDR3 sequences, 32% of which are singletons. Under 15% of the sample is held by the ten biggest clonotypes. This TCR was recovered from a human donor in good health (CMV status not recorded). Some clones in this sample may be carry-over from other donors' samples. The rearrangement combines TRBV25-1 with TRBJ2-2, with TRBD2 identical over 7 junction bases. The sequenced sample was cultured CD8+ T cells from PBMCs, obtained from culture after CMV antigen stimulation. Here the CDR3 is given as CASSVLAELSGELFF. The DNA sequence is given as TGTGCCAGCAGTGTGCTAGCGGAACTTAGCGGGGAGCTGTTTTTT.